This T cell receptor (beta chain) was recovered during a study of cytomegalovirus exposure and HLA in healthy donors (dated by TCRdb to the late 2010s). Regarding the complete study: According to an earlier analysis of a few hundred of the donors, roughly 180 million T cells yielded 100 million or so unique TCR beta sequences and around 300 Gb of sequence data. An early release covering 550 to 700 HLA-typed donors comprised approximately 300 gigabases of sequencing data and around 85 million unique TCR sequences. Of the approximately 400 genotyped donors, about 84% fell in the genetic ancestry cluster associated with self-reported Caucasian donors. The study was designed to test whether signatures of past pathogen exposure could be identified by cataloging public T cell receptors. The T cell repertoires of under 700 subjects were profiled by immunosequencing and related to cytomegalovirus serostatus. Besides the first cohort of approximately 670 subjects, a separate validation cohort made up of over a hundred different subjects was used. The study combined high-throughput TCR immunosequencing, statistical association of individual TCRs with disease status, and machine learning to predict cytomegalovirus infection status. A later analysis re-analyzed previously published TCR beta repertoires from roughly 690 donors and added high-resolution HLA genotyping to study TCR occurrence patterns. The later analysis used no new phenotypic data to find candidate immune exposures, relying instead on TCR beta sequences and their occurrence across donors. An earlier analysis of 587 of the donors used high-throughput TCR beta sequencing to judge whether each TCR beta V gene segment behaved as functional or pseudogenic. Donor age, sex, ethnicity and CMV serostatus were collected together with the repertoire data. In a later genetic analysis, genome-wide SNP genotypes for about 65% of the roughly 670 donors were used, and that subset was treated as a discovery cohort. Every discovery cohort repertoire had been produced on one sequencing platform. HLA typing included class I and class II loci at four-digit resolution. Typing coverage differed by locus: A, B, C, DRB1 and DQB1 were typed in about 629-640 donors, DQA1 in 522, DPA1 in approximately 600, and DPB1 in 400 to 490. Four or five DR-DQ haplotypes were handled as single units for association and clustering because linkage in the cohort was strong. Among 300 to 450 genotyped donors of the cohort, an average of 235,054 unique TCR beta nucleotide sequences were sequenced per donor, roughly 18% of them non-productive.

The library was prepared using the immunoSEQ multiplex PCR assay. The multiplex PCR relied on a mix of 60 forward primers for TCR Vbeta segments and 13 reverse primers for TCR Jbeta segments. Amplification of the CDR3 region of rearranged TCR beta genes was performed with a multiplex PCR assay on genomic DNA. The amplified TCR beta libraries were sequenced on the Illumina HiSeq System as 87-base-pair reads. For the original study's pipeline: A later analysis tallied some 79 million unique TCR beta chains across the 640 or so repertoires, and about 10 million of those chains were shared by two or more donors. Raw reads were error-corrected and collapsed into unique sequences by a nearest-neighbor algorithm in which closely related sequences were merged to remove PCR and sequencing errors. To assign V, D and J gene segments, CDR3 sequences were aligned to IMGT reference sequences. Each retained sequence needed at least a six-nucleotide match to both a V gene segment and a J gene segment. A rearrangement was called productive if the CDR3 had no stop codons and remained in frame with V and J, and every other rearrangement was called non-productive. Following IMGT convention, CDR3 was defined as the stretch from the second conserved V-encoded cysteine up to the conserved J-encoded phenylalanine. The earlier analysis of around 640 of the donors excluded sequences that lacked an unambiguous match to a single V gene segment. In an earlier analysis of 587 of the donors, a V segment was called functional when productive rearrangements were above 56.7%, and segregating when the standard deviation between donors exceeded 5%. A statistical classification framework was built for diagnosing cytomegalovirus status from the catalog of TCR beta chain sequences. A later analysis assigned V and J genes by comparing TCR nucleotide sequences with IMGT/GENE-DB human TR gene sequences. Using the TCRdist pipeline, a later analysis assigned CDR3 sequences along with most-parsimonious VDJ recombination scenarios. In a later analysis, each TCR beta chain was defined by its CDR3 amino acid sequence together with its V-gene family, and reads without a unique V-gene family were excluded. To address suspected cross-contamination and a sequencing artifact, a later analysis removed roughly 640 highly shared, low-generation-probability nucleotide sequences. In a later analysis, a clonal expansion index for each public chain was calculated from normalized within-repertoire ranks of inferred template counts. In a later analysis, generation probabilities were computed using a VDJ recombination model fitted to out-of-frame rearrangements, and the results were checked against IGoR. Hypergeometric tests were used in a later analysis to score TCR-TCR, TCR-HLA and TCR-CMV co-occurrence, with a repertoire-size bias correction applied to the TCR pairs. False discovery rates were estimated in a later analysis by permuting HLA or CMV assignments 20 times. A later analysis grouped co-occurring TCRs with DBSCAN, adding TCRdist sequence similarity when clustering within HLA-allele-positive subsets. Co-occurrence clustering excluded repertoires with fewer than 30,000 or more than 120,000 public chains, plus five with anomalous nucleotide sharing. In TCRdb, the immuneACCESS table is reduced to in-frame sequences with V and J assigned. These tables do not hold every clone; where another copy was compared, an unresolved V gene accounts for under half, and the others remain unexplained. The V and J calls and clone size are taken from that table; D and trimming were inferred from the DNA. The sample table lists under 200,000 clones, roughly 79% of them with a count of one. Over 10% of the sample goes to the ten largest clones.

The cohort consisted of some 670 healthy bone marrow donors. At the time of sampling, all cohort members were nominally healthy, though unrecorded immune exposures were likely present. The donor was CMV seronegative and belonged to the group of 320 or so seronegative cohort members. A peripheral blood sample was collected from each donor, and TCR beta sequencing was performed on peripheral blood mononuclear cells. The Qiagen DNeasy Blood Extraction Kit was used to extract genomic DNA from the blood cell samples. There are 13 amino acids in the CDR3, from cysteine to phenylalanine inclusive. CDR3 DNA is the only sequence kept; it has 39 bases, read in frame from the first base. CDR1 is given as SGHDN and CDR2 as FVKESK, both from the germline V gene. Between the V and J ends, shortened by 6 bases and 4 bases respectively, the junction contains 12 bases. Results the study describes overall, beyond this receptor: When HLA alleles, especially DR and DQ, strongly co-occurred, TCR associations were difficult to assign to individual alleles. A cluster of highly shared sequence variants was judged likely to be a technical artifact of the sequencing pipeline. In a later genetic analysis, fewer N-insertions in productive TCRs were reported among donors in an Asian-associated ancestry cluster than the roughly 700-donor mean. Because HLA typing was missing for some donors at each locus, association tests included only the typed subset. For the cohort, immune exposure information was limited to CMV serostatus. A further reported finding was that TCR beta sequences accurately predicted the HLA-A and HLA-B alleles for most subjects in the first cohort. Only TCR beta chains were sequenced in this cohort, and the absence of alpha or paired-chain data limited detectable features. Linkage disequilibrium might explain the correlated functional status among segregating V segments, but an unknown experimental factor could not be ruled out. While some public TCRs were present in many individuals, most TCR sequences turned up only very rarely across donors. The classifier was reported to diagnose cytomegalovirus status with high specificity and sensitivity in both the original cohort and the validation cohort. In vitro tests confirmed that a few of the cytomegalovirus-associated TCR beta chains recognize cytomegalovirus antigens. Several of the top co-occurrence clusters appeared to be linked to parvovirus B19, influenza, CMV and Epstein-Barr virus, according to a later analysis. In a later analysis, the rate of TCR association differed among HLA loci, with DRB1 alleles having the most associated TCRs and HLA-C alleles having the fewest. In a later analysis, HLA-associated TCR beta chains showed more clonal expansion and lower generation probabilities than non-associated chains that were equally common. V-gene and J-gene trimming of TCR beta chains was associated with a missense DCLRE1C variant in a later genetic analysis, and the association was replicated in an independent cohort. The authors suggested that the approach could potentially be generalized to other disease states and immunological phenotypes. At a false discovery rate of 0.05, a later analysis linked approximately 18,000 TCR beta sequences to specific HLA alleles. A later analysis found that most CMV-associated TCR beta chains appeared HLA-restricted, with HLA associations seemingly driven largely by CMV exposure. Because counts were too low, 15 to 20 rarely observed V segments, including chromosome 9 orphons, were excluded from the earlier analysis of about 500 of the donors. The study gave a list of roughly 150 TCR beta chains associated with cytomegalovirus. Broadly in line with IMGT annotations, most TCR beta V segments showed up in productive rearrangements about 87% or about 30% of the time in an earlier analysis of 587 of the donors. Roughly uniform sequencing depth across donors was assumed in presence/absence analyses, although this assumption may not hold. The 87-base-pair reads could not distinguish some IMGT-functional V segments, including TRBV6-2 and TRBV6-3, so those segments were excluded.

About this clone: No cognate antigen has been identified for it. There are no base qualities to consult, and no much larger clone falls within one base.

This sequence uses TRBV14 and TRBJ2-5; no D gene can be assigned with confidence. The source is a woman aged 50 to 60 in good health and CMV-seronegative. Material: PBMCs. The CDR3 in this case is CASSPYSLETQYF. The DNA sequence is given as TGTGCCAGCAGTCCCTACTCTTTAGAGACCCAGTACTTC.